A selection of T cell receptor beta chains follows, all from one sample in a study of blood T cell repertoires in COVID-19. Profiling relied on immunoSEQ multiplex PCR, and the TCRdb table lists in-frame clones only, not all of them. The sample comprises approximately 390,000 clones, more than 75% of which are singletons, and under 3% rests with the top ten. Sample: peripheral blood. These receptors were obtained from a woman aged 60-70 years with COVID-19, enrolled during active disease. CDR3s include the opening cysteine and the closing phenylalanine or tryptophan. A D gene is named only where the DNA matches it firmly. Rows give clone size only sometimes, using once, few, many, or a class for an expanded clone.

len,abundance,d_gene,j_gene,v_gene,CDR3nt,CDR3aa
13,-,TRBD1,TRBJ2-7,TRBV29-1,TGCAGCGTTGAGGGGCAGGGGGCATACGAGCAGTACTTC,CSVEGQGAYEQYF
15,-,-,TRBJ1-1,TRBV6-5,TGTGCCAGCAGTTACTCGGATGAGGAGGTCACTGAAGCTTTCTTT,CASSYSDEEVTEAFF
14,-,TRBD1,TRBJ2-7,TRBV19,TGTGCCAGTAGTATAGGAGGGACAGCCTACGAGCAGTACTTC,CASSIGGTAYEQYF
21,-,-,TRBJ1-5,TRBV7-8,TGTGCCAGCAGCCTGTATGTGGGCGGCAGCAAAAGGACTGAAGGCAATCAGCCCCAGCATTTT,CASSLYVGGSKRTEGNQPQHF
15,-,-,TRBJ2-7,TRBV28,TGTGCCAGCGATACCTGGGACACCCCTTCGTACGAGCAGTACTTC,CASDTWDTPSYEQYF
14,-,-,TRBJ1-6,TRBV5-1,TGCGCCAGCAGCTCCGAGACGGGGAATTCACCCCTCCACTTT,CASSSETGNSPLHF
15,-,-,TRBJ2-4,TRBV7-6,TGTGCCAGCAGTCCTACCCGGGACAACAAAAACATTCAGTACTTC,CASSPTRDNKNIQYF
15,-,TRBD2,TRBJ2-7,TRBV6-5,TGTGCCAGCAGAACGGGGACTAGCGGGCTCTACGAGCAGTACTTC,CASRTGTSGLYEQYF
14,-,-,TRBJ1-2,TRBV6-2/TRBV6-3,TGTGCCAGCAGTTGGGGCAGTACCCTCTATGGCTACACCTTC,CASSWGSTLYGYTF
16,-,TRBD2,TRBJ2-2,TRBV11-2,TGTGCCAGCAGCTTGCGGGGGGCGCGGATCACCGGGGAGCTGTTTTTT,CASSLRGARITGELFF
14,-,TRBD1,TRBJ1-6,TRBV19,TGTGCCAGTAAGCGGACAGGAAATAATTCACCCCTCCACTTT,CASKRTGNNSPLHF
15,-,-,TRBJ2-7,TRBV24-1,TGTGCCACCAGTGATTCCTCAGGGGAGACCTACGAGCAGTACTTC,CATSDSSGETYEQYF
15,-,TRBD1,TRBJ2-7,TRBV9,TGTGCCAGCAGCGTAGATCAGGGGGCCTTCTACGAGCAGTACTTC,CASSVDQGAFYEQYF
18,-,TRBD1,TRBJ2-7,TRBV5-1,TGCGCCAGCAGCTTGGTGGGAAGTGGACAGGGTCTTCCTTACGAGCAGTACTTC,CASSLVGSGQGLPYEQYF
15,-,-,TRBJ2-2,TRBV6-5,TGTGCCAGCAGCACCAGGGGCTTTGACACCGGGGAGCTGTTTTTT,CASSTRGFDTGELFF
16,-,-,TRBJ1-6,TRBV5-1,TGCGCCAGCAGCACCGCCACTGACCCCGAGGGTTCACCCCTCCACTTT,CASSTATDPEGSPLHF
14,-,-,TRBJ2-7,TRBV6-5,TGTGCCAGCAGTTACTCCGGGGAGTCCTACGAGCAGTACTTC,CASSYSGESYEQYF
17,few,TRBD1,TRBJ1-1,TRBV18,TGTGCCAGCTCACCGACCCGACAGGGCGCCCAGAACACTGAAGCTTTCTTT,CASSPTRQGAQNTEAFF
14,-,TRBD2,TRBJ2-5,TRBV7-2,TGTGCCAGCAGCAGCTGGGGGGGGCAAGAGACCCAGTACTTC,CASSSWGGQETQYF
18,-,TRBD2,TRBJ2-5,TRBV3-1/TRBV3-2,TGTGCCAGCAGCCAAGTCCTAGCGGGGGGCCAACTCCAAGAGACCCAGTACTTC,CASSQVLAGGQLQETQYF
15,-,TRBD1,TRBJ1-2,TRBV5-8,TGTGCCAGCAGATACGACAGGGGGGTGTACTATGGCTACACCTTC,CASRYDRGVYYGYTF
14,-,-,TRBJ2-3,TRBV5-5,TGTGCCAGCAGCTTCGGACAGCCCACAGATACGCAGTATTTT,CASSFGQPTDTQYF
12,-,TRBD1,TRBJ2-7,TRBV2,TGTGCCAGCAGTTGGGACAGGAACGAGCAGTACTTC,CASSWDRNEQYF
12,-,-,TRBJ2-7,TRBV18,TGTGCCAGCTCACCCTTTGCGGGCGAGCAGTACTTC,CASSPFAGEQYF
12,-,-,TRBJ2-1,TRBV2,TGTGCCAGCAGGCCTGATTCGGATGAGCAGTTCTTC,CASRPDSDEQFF
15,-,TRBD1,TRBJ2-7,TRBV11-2,TGTGCCAGCAGCTTGTTAACAGGGGGCACCTACGAGCAGTACTTC,CASSLLTGGTYEQYF
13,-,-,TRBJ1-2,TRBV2,TGTGCCAGCAGCCTTCGGACAGACTATGGCTACACCTTC,CASSLRTDYGYTF
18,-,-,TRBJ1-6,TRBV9,TGTGCCAGCAGCAGACTCGGGGATTTTAGCTCCTATAATTCACCCCTCCACTTT,CASSRLGDFSSYNSPLHF